The entry below describes one T cell receptor (beta chain). This sample is drawn from a study of blood T cell repertoires in COVID-19. Turning to the study itself: T cells, B-cell-depleted T cells, or PBMCs provided the cDNA or gDNA that served as material.

As originally analysed: Reference gene primer amplification in the assay estimated nucleated cell counts. Some clones are missing from TCRdb's copy, which holds only in-frame ones; the method was immunoSEQ multiplex PCR. Clone size and V and J calls were adopted from that table, with D and trimming inferred from the DNA. The sample carries roughly 30,000 clones, 93% recorded once. CDR3 length: 16 residues. J lost 0 bases, V lost 2 bases, and 4 bases had no gene match. Germline CDR1 LGHNA, CDR2 YNFKEQ. J is TRBJ2-1 and V is TRBV4-2, with 7 bases fitting TRBD2. Sequenced: peripheral blood. The source is a human donor in a cohort sampled during active COVID-19. The CDR3 nucleotides are TGTGCCAGCAGCCAATTCACGGGAGGCTCCTACAATGAGCAGTTCTTC. Translated, it gives CASSQFTGGSYNEQFF.